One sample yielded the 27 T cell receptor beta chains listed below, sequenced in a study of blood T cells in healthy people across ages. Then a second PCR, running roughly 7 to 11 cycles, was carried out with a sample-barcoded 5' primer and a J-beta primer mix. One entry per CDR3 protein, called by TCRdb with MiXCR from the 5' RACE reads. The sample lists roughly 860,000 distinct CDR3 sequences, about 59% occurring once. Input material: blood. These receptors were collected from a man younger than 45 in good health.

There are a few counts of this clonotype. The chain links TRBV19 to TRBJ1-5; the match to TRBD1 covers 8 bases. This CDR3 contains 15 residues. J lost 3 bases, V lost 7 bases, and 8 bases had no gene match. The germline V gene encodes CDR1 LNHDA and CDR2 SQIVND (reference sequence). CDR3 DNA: TGTGCCAGTATCCCCCGACAGGGGACCAATCAGCCCCAGCATTTT. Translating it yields CASIPRQGTNQPQHF.

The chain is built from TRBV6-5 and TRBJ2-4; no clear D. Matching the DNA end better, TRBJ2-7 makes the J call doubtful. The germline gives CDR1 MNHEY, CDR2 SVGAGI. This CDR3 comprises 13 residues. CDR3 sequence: CASLSPRSYEQYF. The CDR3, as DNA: TGTGCCAGCCTTAGTCCCCGTTCCTACGAGCAGTACTTC.

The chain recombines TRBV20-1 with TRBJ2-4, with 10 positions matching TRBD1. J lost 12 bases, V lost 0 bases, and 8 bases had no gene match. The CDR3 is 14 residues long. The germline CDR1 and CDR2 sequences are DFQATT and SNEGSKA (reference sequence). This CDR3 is CSARDRGQGEDQYF. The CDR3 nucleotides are TGCAGTGCTAGAGATAGAGGACAGGGGGAGGATCAGTACTTC.

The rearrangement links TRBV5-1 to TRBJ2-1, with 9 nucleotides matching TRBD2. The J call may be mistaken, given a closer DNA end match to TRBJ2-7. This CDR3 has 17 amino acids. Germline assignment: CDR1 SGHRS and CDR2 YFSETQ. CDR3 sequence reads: CASSEGISGGIYNEQYF. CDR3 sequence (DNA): TGCGCCAGCAGCGAGGGGATTAGCGGGGGCATATACAATGAGCAGTACTTC.

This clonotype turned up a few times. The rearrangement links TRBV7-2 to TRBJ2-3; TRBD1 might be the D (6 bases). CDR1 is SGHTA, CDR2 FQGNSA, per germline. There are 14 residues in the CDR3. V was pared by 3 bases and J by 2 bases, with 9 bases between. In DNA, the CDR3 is TGTGCCAGCAGCTTGGACAGTCACACAGATACGCAGTATTTT. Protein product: CASSLDSHTDTQYF.

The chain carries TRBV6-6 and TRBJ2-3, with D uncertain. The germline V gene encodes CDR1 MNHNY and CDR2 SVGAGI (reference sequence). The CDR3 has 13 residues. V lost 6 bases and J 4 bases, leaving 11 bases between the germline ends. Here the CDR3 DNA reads TGTGCCAGCAGGGTCGGTGGGCCAGATACGCAGTATTTT. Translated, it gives CASRVGGPDTQYF.

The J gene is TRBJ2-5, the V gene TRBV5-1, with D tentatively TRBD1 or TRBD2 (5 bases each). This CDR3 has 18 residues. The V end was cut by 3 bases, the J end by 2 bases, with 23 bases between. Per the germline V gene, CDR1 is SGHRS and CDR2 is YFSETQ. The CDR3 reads CASSWPSGTDPIQETQYF. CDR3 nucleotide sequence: TGCGCCAGCAGCTGGCCCTCTGGGACGGATCCAATTCAAGAGACCCAGTACTTC.

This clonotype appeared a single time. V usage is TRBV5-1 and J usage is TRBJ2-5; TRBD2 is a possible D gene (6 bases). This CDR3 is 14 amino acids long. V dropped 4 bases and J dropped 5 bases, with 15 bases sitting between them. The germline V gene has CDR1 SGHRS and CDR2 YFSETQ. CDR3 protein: CASSLGTGMETQYF. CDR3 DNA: TGCGCCAGCAGCCTTGGGACTGGCATGGAGACCCAGTACTTC.

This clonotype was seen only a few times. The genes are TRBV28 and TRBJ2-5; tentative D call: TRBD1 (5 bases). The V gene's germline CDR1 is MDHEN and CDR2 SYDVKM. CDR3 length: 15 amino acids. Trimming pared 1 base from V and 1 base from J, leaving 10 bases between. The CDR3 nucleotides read TGTGCCAGCAGTTTATCCCGGACAATCCAAGAGACCCAGTACTTC. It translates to CASSLSRTIQETQYF.

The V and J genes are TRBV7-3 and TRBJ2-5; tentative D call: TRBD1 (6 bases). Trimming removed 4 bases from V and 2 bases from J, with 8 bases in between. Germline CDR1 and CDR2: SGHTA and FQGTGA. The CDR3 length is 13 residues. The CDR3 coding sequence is TGTGCCAGCAGCTCGGACAGTCAAGAGACCCAGTACTTC. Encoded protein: CASSSDSQETQYF.

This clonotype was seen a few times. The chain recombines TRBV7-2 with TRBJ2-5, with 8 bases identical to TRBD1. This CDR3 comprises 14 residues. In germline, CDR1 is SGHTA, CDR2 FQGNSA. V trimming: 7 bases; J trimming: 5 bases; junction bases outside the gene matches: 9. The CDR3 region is CASTKAGGQETQYF. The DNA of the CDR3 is TGTGCCAGCACGAAGGCAGGGGGCCAGGAGACCCAGTACTTC.

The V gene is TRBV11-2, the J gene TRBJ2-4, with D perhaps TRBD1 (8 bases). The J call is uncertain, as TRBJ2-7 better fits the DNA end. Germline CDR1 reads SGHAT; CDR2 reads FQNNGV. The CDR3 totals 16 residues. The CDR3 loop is CASSFWTGRGSYEQYF. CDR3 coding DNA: TGTGCCAGCAGCTTCTGGACAGGGAGGGGATCCTACGAGCAGTACTTC.

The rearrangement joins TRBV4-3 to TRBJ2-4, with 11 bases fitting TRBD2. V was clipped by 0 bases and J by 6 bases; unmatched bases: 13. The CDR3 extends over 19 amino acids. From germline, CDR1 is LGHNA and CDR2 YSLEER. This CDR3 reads CASSQDAGLAARDINIQYF. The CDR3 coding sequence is TGCGCCAGCAGCCAAGATGCGGGACTAGCGGCCAGAGATATAAACATTCAGTACTTC.

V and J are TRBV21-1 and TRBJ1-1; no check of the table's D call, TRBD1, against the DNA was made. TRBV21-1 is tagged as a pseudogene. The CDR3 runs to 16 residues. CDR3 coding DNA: TGTGCCAGCAGCAAAGGACAGGGGGGAGGGAACACTGAAGCTTTCTTT. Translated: CASSKGQGGGNTEAFF.

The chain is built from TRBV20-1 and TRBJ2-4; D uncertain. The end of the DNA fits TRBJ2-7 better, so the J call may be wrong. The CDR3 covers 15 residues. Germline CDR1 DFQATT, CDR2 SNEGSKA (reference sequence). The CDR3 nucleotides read TGCAGTGCTAGAGATCTGGCCCAGAGGACCTACGAGCAGTACTTC. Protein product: CSARDLAQRTYEQYF.

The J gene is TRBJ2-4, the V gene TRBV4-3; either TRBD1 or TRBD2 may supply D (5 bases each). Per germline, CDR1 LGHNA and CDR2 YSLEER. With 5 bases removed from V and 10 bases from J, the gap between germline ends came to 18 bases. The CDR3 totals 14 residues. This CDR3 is CASSATGARGIQYF. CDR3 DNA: TGCGCCAGCAGCGCAACCGGGGCCCGGGGAATTCAGTACTTC.

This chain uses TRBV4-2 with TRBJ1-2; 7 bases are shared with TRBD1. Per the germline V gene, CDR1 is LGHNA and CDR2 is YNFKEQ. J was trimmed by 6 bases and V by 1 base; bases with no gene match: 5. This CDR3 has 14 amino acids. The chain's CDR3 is CASSQGRGMNGYTF. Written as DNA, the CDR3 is TGTGCCAGCAGCCAAGGCAGGGGGATGAATGGCTACACCTTC.

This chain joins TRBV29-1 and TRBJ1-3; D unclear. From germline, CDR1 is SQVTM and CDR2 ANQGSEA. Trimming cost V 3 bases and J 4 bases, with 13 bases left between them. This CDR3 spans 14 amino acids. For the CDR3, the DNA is TGCAGCGTTGAGGAGGAGGGATCGGGAAACACCATATATTTT. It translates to CSVEEEGSGNTIYF.

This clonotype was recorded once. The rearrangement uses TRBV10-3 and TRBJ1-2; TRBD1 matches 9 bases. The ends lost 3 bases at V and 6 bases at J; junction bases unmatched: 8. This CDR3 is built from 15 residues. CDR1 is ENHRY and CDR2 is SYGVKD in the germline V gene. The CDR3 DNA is TGTGCCATCAGTGACTCTGGGAGACAGGGGGATGGCTACACCTTC. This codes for CAISDSGRQGDGYTF.

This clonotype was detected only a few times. Written as DNA, the CDR3 is TGTGCCAGCAGCTCCGGGGCCCCCTCCTACAATGAGCAGTTCTTC. Its protein product is CASSSGAPSYNEQFF. V gene TRBV7-3 combines with J gene TRBJ2-1, with D perhaps being TRBD1 or TRBD2 (5 bases each). Germline CDR1 reads SGHTA; CDR2 reads FQGTGA. Deletions cut 4 bases from V and 0 bases from J, with 10 bases between. The length of the CDR3 is 15 residues.

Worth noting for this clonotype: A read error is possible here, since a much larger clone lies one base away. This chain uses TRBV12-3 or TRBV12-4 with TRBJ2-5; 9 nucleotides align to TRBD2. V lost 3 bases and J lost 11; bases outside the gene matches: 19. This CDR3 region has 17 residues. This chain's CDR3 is CASSLAGGPSMSDEQYF. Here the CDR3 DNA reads TGTGCCAGCAGTTTGGCGGGGGGGCCTTCCATGTCCGATGAGCAGTACTTC.

The CDR3 is CASSLGNRDGETQYF. CDR3 in DNA: TGTGCCAGCAGTTTGGGTAACAGGGACGGAGAGACCCAGTACTTC. The chain is built from TRBV6-5 and TRBJ2-5, with a possible D match to TRBD1 (6 bases). CDR1 and CDR2 from the germline V gene are MNHEY and SVGAGI. V lost 4 bases and J 4 bases, leaving 16 bases between the germline ends. The CDR3 is made up of 15 amino acids.

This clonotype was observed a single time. This CDR3 is CASSLSGGAINEQFF. In nucleotides, the CDR3 is TGTGCCAGCAGCCTTAGCGGGGGGGCGATCAATGAGCAGTTCTTC. V usage is TRBV7-2 and J usage is TRBJ2-1, with 11 bases identical to TRBD2. The CDR3 sequence is 15 residues long. The junction had 6 bases not matched to a gene; V was cut back by 5 bases and J by 6 bases. The germline CDR1 and CDR2 sequences are SGHTA and FQGNSA. Complete variable domain (other parts from reference TRBV7-2 and TRBJ2-1): GAGVSQSPSNKVTEKGKDVELRCDPISGHTALYWYRQSLGQGLEFLIYFQGNSAPDKSGLPSDRFSAERTGGSVSTLTIQRTQQEDSAVYLCASSLSGGAINEQFFGPGTRLTVL.

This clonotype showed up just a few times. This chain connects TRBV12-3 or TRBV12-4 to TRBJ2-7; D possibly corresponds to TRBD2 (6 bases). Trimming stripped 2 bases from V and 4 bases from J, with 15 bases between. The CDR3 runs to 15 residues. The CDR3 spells CASSLTGTHGYEQYF. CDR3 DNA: TGTGCCAGCAGTTTAACCGGGACTCATGGGTACGAGCAGTACTTC.

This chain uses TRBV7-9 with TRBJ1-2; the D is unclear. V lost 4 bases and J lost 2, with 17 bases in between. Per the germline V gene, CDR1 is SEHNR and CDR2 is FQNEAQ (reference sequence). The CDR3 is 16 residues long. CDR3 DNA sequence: TGTGCCAGCAGCTCAGCGGCGGGGATGTTCAACTATGGCTACACCTTC. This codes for CASSSAAGMFNYGYTF.

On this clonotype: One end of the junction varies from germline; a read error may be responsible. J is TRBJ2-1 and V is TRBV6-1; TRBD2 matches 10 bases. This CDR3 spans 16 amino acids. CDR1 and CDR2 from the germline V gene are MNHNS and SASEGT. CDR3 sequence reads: CASSEASGGGSNERFF. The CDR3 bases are TGTGCCAGCAGTGAAGCCAGCGGGGGGGGCTCCAATGAGCGGTTCTTC.

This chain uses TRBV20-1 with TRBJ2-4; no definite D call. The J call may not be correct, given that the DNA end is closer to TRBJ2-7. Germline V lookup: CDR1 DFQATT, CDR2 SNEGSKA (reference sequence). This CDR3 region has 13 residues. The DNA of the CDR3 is TGCAGTGCTAGAGATGTTGGGGTGCACGAGCAGTACTTC. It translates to CSARDVGVHEQYF.